This TCR beta chain was identified in a study of T-cell reconstitution after alpha-beta-depleted transplantation in children. As it was prepared, the TCRbeta library received unique molecular identifiers. Using its own MiXCR run on the PCR reads, TCRdb lists one record per CDR3 protein. The table records some 390,000 distinct CDR3 sequences, around 21% of them present only once. The CDR3 totals 15 residues. The origin of this receptor is a human donor who donated a stem cell graft to a child with acute myeloid leukemia. V and J are TRBV21-1 and TRBJ2-5; the table's TRBD2 call for D was not verified on the DNA. TRBV21-1 constitutes a pseudogene. The sample here was PBMCs from the stem cell graft donor, taken from the stem cell graft. The DNA of the CDR3 is TGTGCCAGCAGCAACACCGGGACTAGGGAAGAGACCCAGTACTTC. Amino acids: CASSNTGTREETQYF.